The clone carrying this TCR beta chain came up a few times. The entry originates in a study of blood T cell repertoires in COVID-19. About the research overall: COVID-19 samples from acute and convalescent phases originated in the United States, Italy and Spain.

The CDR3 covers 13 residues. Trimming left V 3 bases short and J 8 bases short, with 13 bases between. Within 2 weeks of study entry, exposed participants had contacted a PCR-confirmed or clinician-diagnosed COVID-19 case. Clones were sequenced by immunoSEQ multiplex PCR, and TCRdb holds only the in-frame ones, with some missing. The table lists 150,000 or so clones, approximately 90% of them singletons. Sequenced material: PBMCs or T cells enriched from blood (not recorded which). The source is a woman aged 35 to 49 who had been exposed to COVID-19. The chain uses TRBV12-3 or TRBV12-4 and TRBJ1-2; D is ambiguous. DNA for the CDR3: TGTGCCAGCAGTTTCGGAGGCGGAGGGGGCTACACCTTC. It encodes CASSFGGGGGYTF.